The next 27 T cell receptor beta chains were all read from a single sample in a study of a mutant IDH1 vaccine in newly diagnosed glioma. TCRdb keeps only in-frame clones here, not all; method: immunoSEQ multiplex PCR. The data contain roughly 70,000 clones, around 84% of them singletons. Documented time point: week 11, during vaccination. Topical imiquimod was applied with each vaccine dose, which held 300 ug of mutant IDH1 20-mer peptide. These receptors' targets are unknown. Material: PBMCs, obtained from a glioma patient whose treatment included an IDH1 peptide vaccine. Every receptor here comes from a woman in her forties or fifties with glioma.

The chain is built from TRBV11-3 and TRBJ2-7; no definite D call. The CDR3 length is 11 residues. V was pared by 1 base and J by 7 bases, with 5 bases between. Per germline, CDR1 SGHNT and CDR2 YENEEA. This CDR3 is CASSLVGEQYF. CDR3 DNA: TGTGCCAGCAGCTTAGTTGGAGAGCAGTACTTC.

The V gene is TRBV5-1, the J gene TRBJ2-3; 10 bases are a match to TRBD2. Looked up from germline, CDR1 is SGHRS and CDR2 is YFSETQ. CDR3 length: 16 residues. Trimming at V came to 4 bases and at J to 1 base, leaving 6 bases not matched to a gene. The DNA for the CDR3 is TGCGCCAGCAGCAGAGGACTAGCGGAGGGCACAGATACGCAGTATTTT. Protein: CASSRGLAEGTDTQYF.

This rearrangement joins TRBV20-1 to TRBJ1-1; D is unresolved. CDR1 DFQATT and CDR2 SNEGSKA come from the germline V gene (reference sequence). CDR3 size: 8 residues. Trimming took off 5 bases at V and 9 bases at J, with 4 bases between the two ends. CDR3 nucleotides: TGCAGTGCTCGAAAAGCTTTCTTT. It yields the protein CSARKAFF.

The chain links TRBV6-6 to TRBJ2-6; D may be TRBD1 or TRBD2 (5 bases each). The CDR3 consists of 16 residues. Per germline, CDR1 MNHNY and CDR2 SVGAGI (reference sequence). Trimming left V 0 bases short and J 2 bases short, with 8 bases between. CDR3 sequence (DNA): TGTGCCAGCAGTTACTCGGGGGAAACTGGGGCCAACGTCCTGACTTTC. It codes for CASSYSGETGANVLTF.

This clone was counted once. The V call is TRBV7-9, the J call TRBJ1-6, with 7 bases identical to TRBD1. Germline loops: CDR1 SEHNR, CDR2 FQNEAQ (reference sequence). The junction had 8 bases not matched to a gene; V was cut back by 5 bases and J by 16 bases. This CDR3 spans 12 amino acids. The CDR3 region has the DNA TGTGCCAGCAGCCCGAAAGGGGGACAGCTCCACTTT. It yields the protein CASSPKGGQLHF.

V and J are TRBV28 and TRBJ2-7, with 7 bases fitting TRBD1. V shed 1 base, J shed 2 bases, and the junction held 2 bases outside the gene matches. From germline, CDR1 is MDHEN and CDR2 SYDVKM. The CDR3 extends over 14 amino acids. The CDR3 DNA reads as TGTGCCAGCAGTTTATCGGGACAGACCTACGAGCAGTACTTC. Protein sequence: CASSLSGQTYEQYF.

The chain employs TRBV19 and TRBJ1-1; no firm D call. This CDR3 is built from 12 residues. V was clipped by 6 bases and J by 7 bases, with 12 bases between them. Germline-derived CDR1 and CDR2 are LNHDA and SQIVND (reference sequence). Here the CDR3 reads CASSLGSIEAFF. The CDR3, as DNA: TGTGCCAGTAGCCTAGGGTCAATTGAAGCTTTCTTT.

This chain uses TRBV5-4 with TRBJ1-6; D might be TRBD1 (6 bases). V was trimmed by 5 bases and J by 0 bases, leaving 15 bases between them. Germline CDR1 SGHNT, CDR2 YYREEE (reference sequence). The CDR3 has 17 residues. CDR3 bases: TGTGCCAGCAGAACAGGGCAGGCCGGCTCCTATAATTCACCCCTCCACTTT. It is translated as CASRTGQAGSYNSPLHF.

This clone was seen only a few times. The chain employs TRBV4-2 and TRBJ1-1; D remains unclear. V lost 4 bases and J lost 2, with 5 bases in between. The CDR3 is 12 residues long. Looked up from germline, CDR1 is LGHNA and CDR2 is YNFKEQ. The CDR3 region is CASSPLNTEAFF. CDR3 bases: TGTGCCAGCAGCCCTTTAAACACTGAAGCTTTCTTT.

The chain has TRBV5-1 and TRBJ1-1; the D is unclear. Germline-derived CDR1 and CDR2 are SGHRS and YFSETQ. Between the trimmed V and J ends, which lost 5 bases and 7 bases, there was a span of 12 bases. The CDR3 covers 12 residues. CDR3: CASRLEMGEAFF. For the CDR3, the DNA is TGCGCCAGCAGATTAGAGATGGGTGAAGCTTTCTTT.

The chain couples TRBV6-4 to TRBJ2-2; the match to TRBD2 covers 10 bases. The germline gives CDR1 MRHNA, CDR2 SNTAGT. The ends lost 3 bases at V and 6 bases at J; junction bases unmatched: 7. CDR3 size: 16 residues. CDR3 sequence: CASSESGGASPGELFF. The CDR3 coding sequence is TGTGCCAGCAGTGAGAGCGGGGGGGCCTCCCCCGGGGAGCTGTTTTTT.

The chain joins TRBV5-4 to TRBJ2-1; 8 nucleotides match TRBD2. The junction had 3 bases not matched to a gene; V was cut back by 4 bases and J by 0 bases. Germline assignment: CDR1 SGHNT and CDR2 YYREEE (reference sequence). This CDR3 has 15 amino acids. The CDR3 bases are TGTGCCAGCAGCCAGCGGGGGAGCTCCTACAATGAGCAGTTCTTC. It yields the protein CASSQRGSSYNEQFF.

The V and J genes are TRBV15 and TRBJ2-2; D uncertain. There are 14 residues in the CDR3. Germline assignment: CDR1 LNHNV and CDR2 YYDKDF (reference sequence). The V and J ends lost 8 bases and 1 base respectively, with 11 bases between them. For the CDR3, the DNA is TGTGCCACCCGCGGCCAGAAGAACACCGGGGAGCTGTTTTTT. This encodes CATRGQKNTGELFF.

The V call is TRBV7-9, the J call TRBJ1-2; 8 nucleotides agree with TRBD1. The CDR3 has 14 amino acids. The trim removed 5 bases at V and 8 bases at J, leaving 10 bases unmatched. Germline V gives CDR1 SEHNR, CDR2 FQNEAQ (reference sequence). Here the CDR3 reads CASSPGQGASGYTF. The CDR3 DNA reads as TGTGCCAGCAGCCCTGGACAGGGAGCATCAGGCTACACCTTC.

In DNA, the CDR3 is TGTGCCAGCAGTGGGCGGACAGACTCTACAGATACGCAGTATTTT. Amino acids: CASSGRTDSTDTQYF. This chain links TRBV2 with TRBJ2-3; tentative D call: TRBD1 (6 bases). Germline V lookup: CDR1 SNHLY, CDR2 FYNNEI. Trimming removed 4 bases at V and 3 bases at J, with 14 bases between. The CDR3 loop spans 15 amino acids.

V is TRBV6-4 and J is TRBJ1-2; D not certain. This CDR3 spans 15 amino acids. Germline loops: CDR1 MRHNA, CDR2 SNTAGT. Trimming took off 1 base at V and 6 bases at J, with 15 bases between the two ends. CDR3 nucleotide sequence: TGTGCCAGCAGTGACTGGGCAAAAGTAATGAATGGCTACACCTTC. It encodes CASSDWAKVMNGYTF.

The chain recombines TRBV19 with TRBJ2-7, with 12 bases that match TRBD2. The germline gives CDR1 LNHDA, CDR2 SQIVND (reference sequence). The CDR3 spans 15 residues. Trimming cost V 5 bases and J 1 base; bases outside gene matches: 3. As DNA, the CDR3 is TGTGCCAGTAGTCCTAGCGGGGGGGCATCCTACGAGCAGTACTTC. This encodes CASSPSGGASYEQYF.

The chain carries TRBV7-3 and TRBJ1-1; 7 positions agree with TRBD1. There are 15 residues in the CDR3. V was clipped by 0 bases and J by 4 bases; unmatched bases: 5. In germline, CDR1 is SGHTA, CDR2 FQGTGA. This CDR3 reads CASSLTGQGGTEAFF. In nucleotides, the CDR3 is TGTGCCAGCAGCTTAACAGGGCAGGGGGGCACTGAAGCTTTCTTT.

This sequence joins TRBV5-1 and TRBJ2-2, with D maybe TRBD2 (6 bases). Germline V gene sequence: CDR1 SGHRS, CDR2 YFSETQ. CDR3 length: 14 amino acids. V was trimmed by 7 bases and J by 5 bases, leaving 15 bases between them. This CDR3 reads CASGEAGQTGELFF. In nucleotides, the CDR3 is TGCGCCAGCGGTGAGGCGGGGCAAACCGGGGAGCTGTTTTTT.

CDR3 bases: TGTGCCAGTAGTATGGGACAGGGGACCTTACTGGAGACCCAGTACTTC. Translating it yields CASSMGQGTLLETQYF. The chain couples TRBV19 to TRBJ2-5; 10 positions match TRBD1. With V trimmed by 3 bases and J by 5 bases, 9 bases remained unmatched. Germline V gene data show CDR1 as LNHDA and CDR2 as SQIVND (reference sequence). This CDR3 has 16 residues.

This clone was detected only a few times. CDR3 residues: CAYGDDRDTEAFF. CDR3 nucleotides: TGTGCCTACGGGGACGATCGGGACACTGAAGCTTTCTTT. The chain joins TRBV30 to TRBJ1-1, with D tentatively TRBD1 (5 bases). Germline CDR1 GTSNPN, CDR2 SVGIG (reference sequence). V lost 7 bases, J lost 3 bases, and 15 bases lay in between. The CDR3 has 13 amino acids. Drawing the rest from reference TRBV30 and TRBJ1-1, the complete variable domain is SQTIHQWPATLVQPVGSPLSLECTVEGTSNPNLYWYRQAAGRGLQLLFYSVGIGQISSEVPQNLSASRPQDRQFILSSKKLLLSDSGFYLCAYGDDRDTEAFFGQGTRLTVV.

The chain joins TRBV9 to TRBJ1-2; no clear D. This CDR3 has 13 amino acids. Germline V gene lookup returns CDR1 SGDLS and CDR2 YYNGEE. The V end lost 3 bases, the J end lost 7 bases, and 13 bases lay between the germline ends. The CDR3 sequence is CASSASSRPGYTF. The CDR3 bases are TGTGCCAGCAGCGCTTCGAGTCGCCCTGGCTACACCTTC.

The CDR3 DNA follows: TGTGCCAGCAGTTTACAGAACAGGGCCGGGAGCAATCAGCCCCAGCATTTT. Protein: CASSLQNRAGSNQPQHF. The chain couples TRBV28 to TRBJ1-5, with D maybe TRBD1 (6 bases). CDR3 length: 17 amino acids. Trimming removed 2 bases at V and 1 base at J, with 15 bases between. The germline gives CDR1 MDHEN, CDR2 SYDVKM.

The rearrangement joins TRBV7-3 to TRBJ2-2; 11 bases align to TRBD1. This CDR3 contains 17 residues. The germline V gene encodes CDR1 SGHTA and CDR2 FQGTGA. Germline trimming cut 5 bases from V and 6 bases from J; bases unmatched to any gene: 11. CDR3 loop: CASSLDRDRGVAGELFF. The CDR3 DNA follows: TGTGCCAGCAGCCTGGACCGGGACAGGGGGGTAGCCGGGGAGCTGTTTTTT. Filled out from reference TRBV7-3 and TRBJ2-2, the complete variable domain reads GAGVSQTPSNKVTEKGKYVELRCDPISGHTALYWYRQSLGQGPEFLIYFQGTGAADDSGLPNDRFFAVRPEGSVSTLKIQRTERGDSAVYLCASSLDRDRGVAGELFFGEGSRLTVL.

The V gene is TRBV28, the J gene TRBJ2-7, with 7 bases identical to TRBD1. With 0 bases clipped from V and 0 bases from J, the junction kept 5 bases outside the gene matches. CDR3 length: 16 residues. Germline-derived CDR1 and CDR2 are MDHEN and SYDVKM. The CDR3 here is CASSLWDRSSSYEQYF. The CDR3 coding sequence is TGTGCCAGCAGTTTATGGGACAGGTCGAGCTCCTACGAGCAGTACTTC.

The chain employs TRBV27 and TRBJ1-1; D ambiguous. Germline CDR1 reads MNHEY; CDR2 reads SMNVEV (reference sequence). The CDR3 spans 12 residues. The V end lost 6 bases, the J end lost 1 base, and 6 bases lay between the germline ends. CDR3 in DNA: TGTGCCAGCAGCCACCCGAACACTGAAGCTTTCTTT. Protein sequence: CASSHPNTEAFF.

The chain links TRBV2 to TRBJ1-1; D is uncertain. Trimming stripped 7 bases from V and 1 base from J, with 13 bases between. The germline CDR1 and CDR2 sequences are SNHLY and FYNNEI. This CDR3 has 14 amino acids. The CDR3 protein is CASTPFTSNTEAFF. The CDR3 coding sequence is TGTGCCAGCACGCCCTTCACATCGAACACTGAAGCTTTCTTT. The full variable domain, with the rest looked up from reference TRBV2 and TRBJ1-1, is EPEVTQTPSHQVTQMGQEVILRCVPISNHLYFYWYRQILGQKVEFLVSFYNNEISEKSEIFDDQFSVERPDGSNFTLKIRSTKLEDSAMYFCASTPFTSNTEAFFGQGTRLTVV.